These 2 T cell receptor beta chains were sequenced from one sample in a study of monozygotic twins with inflammatory bowel disease. TCRdb reanalyzed the 5' RACE reads and collapses them to one entry per CDR3 protein, without DNA. This listing includes about 140,000 distinct CDR3 sequences. The specimen was blood. The receptor source for this set is a human donor with ulcerative colitis or Crohn's disease, or a healthy co-twin of an affected twin (not recorded which).

J is TRBJ2-7 and V is TRBV5-1. The CDR3 sequence is 13 residues long. The germline V gene encodes CDR1 SGHRS and CDR2 YFSETQ. The CDR3 loop is CASSLGLPYEQYF.

The chain couples TRBV5-1 to TRBJ1-5. Looked up from germline, CDR1 is SGHRS and CDR2 is YFSETQ. The CDR3 is 16 residues long. The CDR3 is CASSLAGSYSNQPQHF.